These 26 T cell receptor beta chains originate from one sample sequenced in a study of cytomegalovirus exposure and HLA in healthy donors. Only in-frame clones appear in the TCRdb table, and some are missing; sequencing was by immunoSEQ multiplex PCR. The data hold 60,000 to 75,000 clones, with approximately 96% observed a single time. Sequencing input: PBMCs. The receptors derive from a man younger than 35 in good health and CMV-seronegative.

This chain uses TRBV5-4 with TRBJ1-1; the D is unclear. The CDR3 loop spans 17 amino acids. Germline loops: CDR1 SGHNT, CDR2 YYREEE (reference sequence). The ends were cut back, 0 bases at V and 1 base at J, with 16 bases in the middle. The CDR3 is CASSLGQRRGSNTEAFF. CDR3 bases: TGTGCCAGCAGCTTGGGGCAAAGACGCGGTTCGAACACTGAAGCTTTCTTT.

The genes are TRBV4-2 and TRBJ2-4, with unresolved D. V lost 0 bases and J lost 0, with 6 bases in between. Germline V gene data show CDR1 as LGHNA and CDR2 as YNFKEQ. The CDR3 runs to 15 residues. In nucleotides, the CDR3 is TGTGCCAGCAGCCAAGACCCTTTAGCCAAAAACATTCAGTACTTC. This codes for CASSQDPLAKNIQYF.

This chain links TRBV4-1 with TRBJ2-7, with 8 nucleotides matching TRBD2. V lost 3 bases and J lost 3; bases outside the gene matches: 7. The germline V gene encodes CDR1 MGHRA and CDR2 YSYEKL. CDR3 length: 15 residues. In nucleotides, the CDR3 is TGCGCCAGCAGCCAGGTCGGGACTAGTGGCTACGAGCAGTACTTC. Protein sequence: CASSQVGTSGYEQYF.

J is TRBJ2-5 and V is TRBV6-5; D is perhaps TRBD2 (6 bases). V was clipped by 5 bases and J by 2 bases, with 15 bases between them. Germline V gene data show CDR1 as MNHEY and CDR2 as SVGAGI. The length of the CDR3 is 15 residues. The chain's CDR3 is CASSPRRGSQETQYF. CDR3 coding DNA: TGTGCCAGCAGTCCCCGACGGGGGTCACAAGAGACCCAGTACTTC.

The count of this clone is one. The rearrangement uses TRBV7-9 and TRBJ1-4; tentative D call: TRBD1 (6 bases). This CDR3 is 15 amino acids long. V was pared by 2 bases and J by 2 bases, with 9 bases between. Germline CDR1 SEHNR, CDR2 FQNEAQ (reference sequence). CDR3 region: CASSLSRGTNEKLFF. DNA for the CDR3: TGTGCCAGCAGCTTATCGAGGGGGACTAATGAAAAACTGTTTTTT.

The chain's CDR3 is CASSTDTGYAYGYTF. Written as DNA, the CDR3 is TGTGCCAGTAGTACCGATACAGGGTACGCCTATGGCTACACCTTC. The chain recombines TRBV19 with TRBJ1-2; possible D gene TRBD1, 6 bases. Trimming pared 4 bases from V and 4 bases from J, leaving 16 bases between. The CDR3 runs to 15 residues. The germline gives CDR1 LNHDA, CDR2 SQIVND (reference sequence).

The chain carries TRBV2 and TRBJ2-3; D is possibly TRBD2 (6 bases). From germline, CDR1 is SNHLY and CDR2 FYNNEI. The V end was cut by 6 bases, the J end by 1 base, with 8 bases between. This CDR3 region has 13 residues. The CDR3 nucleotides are TGTGCCAGCAGCCCTAGCGGCACAGATACGCAGTATTTT. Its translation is CASSPSGTDTQYF.

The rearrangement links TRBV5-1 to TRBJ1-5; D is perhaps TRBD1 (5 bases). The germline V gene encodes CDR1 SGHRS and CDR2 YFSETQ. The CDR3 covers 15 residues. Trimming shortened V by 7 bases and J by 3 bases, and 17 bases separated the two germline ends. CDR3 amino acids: CASPSDRQHNQPQHF. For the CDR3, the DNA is TGCGCCAGCCCGTCAGACCGACAGCACAATCAGCCCCAGCATTTT.

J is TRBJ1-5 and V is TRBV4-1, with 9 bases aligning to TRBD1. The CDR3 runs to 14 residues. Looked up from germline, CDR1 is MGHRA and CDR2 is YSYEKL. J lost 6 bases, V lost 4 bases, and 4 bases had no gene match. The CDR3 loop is CASSPGQGSQPQHF. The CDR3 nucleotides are TGCGCCAGCAGCCCGGGACAGGGTAGTCAGCCCCAGCATTTT.

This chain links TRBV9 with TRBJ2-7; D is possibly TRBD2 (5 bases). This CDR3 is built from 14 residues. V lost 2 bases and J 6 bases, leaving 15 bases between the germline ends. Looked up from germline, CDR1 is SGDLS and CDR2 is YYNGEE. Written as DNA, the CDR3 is TGTGCCAGCAGCGTCGGCTGGGGTGGAGGCGAGCAGTACTTC. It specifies CASSVGWGGGEQYF.

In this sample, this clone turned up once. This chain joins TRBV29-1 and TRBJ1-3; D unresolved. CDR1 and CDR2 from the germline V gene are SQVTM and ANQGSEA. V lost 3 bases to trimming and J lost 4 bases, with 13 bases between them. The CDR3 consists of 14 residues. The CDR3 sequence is CSVERAETGNTIYF. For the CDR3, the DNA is TGCAGCGTTGAGAGGGCGGAGACGGGAAACACCATATATTTT.

The CDR3 nucleotides are TGCGCCAGCAGCCAAGATCCCAGCGGGAGATACGATACGCAGTATTTT. As protein: CASSQDPSGRYDTQYF. The chain couples TRBV4-1 to TRBJ2-3; 8 bases match TRBD2. This CDR3 region has 16 residues. In germline, CDR1 is MGHRA, CDR2 YSYEKL. Trimming at V came to 0 bases and at J to 6 bases, leaving 8 bases not matched to a gene.

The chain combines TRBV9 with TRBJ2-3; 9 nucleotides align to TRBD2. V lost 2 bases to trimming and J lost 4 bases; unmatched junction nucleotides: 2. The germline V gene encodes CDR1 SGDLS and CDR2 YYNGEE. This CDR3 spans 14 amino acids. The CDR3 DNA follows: TGTGCCAGCAGCGTGACTAGCGGAGCAGATACGCAGTATTTT. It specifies CASSVTSGADTQYF.

This CDR3 is CASSPRTGVHEQFF. CDR3 DNA: TGTGCCAGCAGCCCACGGACAGGGGTACATGAGCAGTTCTTC. The chain is built from TRBV9 and TRBJ2-1; 9 bases align to TRBD1. V lost 4 bases, J lost 8 bases, and 7 bases stayed unmatched. This CDR3 is 14 amino acids long. In germline, CDR1 is SGDLS, CDR2 YYNGEE.

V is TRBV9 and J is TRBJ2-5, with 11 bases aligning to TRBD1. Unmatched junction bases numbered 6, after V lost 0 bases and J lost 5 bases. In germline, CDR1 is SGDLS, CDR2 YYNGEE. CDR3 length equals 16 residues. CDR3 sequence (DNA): TGTGCCAGCAGCGTAGCTTGGACAGGGGGCTCTGAGACCCAGTACTTC. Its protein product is CASSVAWTGGSETQYF.

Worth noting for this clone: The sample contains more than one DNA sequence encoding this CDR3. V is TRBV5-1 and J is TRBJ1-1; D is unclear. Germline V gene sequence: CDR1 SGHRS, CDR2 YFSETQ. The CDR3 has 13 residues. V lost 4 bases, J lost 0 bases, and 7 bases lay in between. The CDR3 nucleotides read TGCGCCAGCAGCCTCAGTATGAACACTGAAGCTTTCTTT. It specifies CASSLSMNTEAFF.

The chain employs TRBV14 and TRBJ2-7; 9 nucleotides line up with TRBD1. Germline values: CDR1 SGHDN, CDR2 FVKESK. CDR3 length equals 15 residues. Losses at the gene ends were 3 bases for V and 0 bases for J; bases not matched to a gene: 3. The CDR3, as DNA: TGTGCCAGCAGCCATGACAGGGGGAGCTCCTACGAGCAGTACTTC. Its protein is CASSHDRGSSYEQYF.

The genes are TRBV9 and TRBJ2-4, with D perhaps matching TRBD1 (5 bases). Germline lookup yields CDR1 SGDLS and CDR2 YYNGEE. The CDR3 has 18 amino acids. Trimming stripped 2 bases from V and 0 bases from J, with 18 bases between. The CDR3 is CASSVSGLGPLAKNIQYF. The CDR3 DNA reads TGTGCCAGCAGCGTTAGTGGGCTGGGGCCGCTAGCCAAAAACATTCAGTACTTC.

The CDR3 DNA is TGCGCCAGCAGCCCTAACAGGGGGCTAGAGACCCAGTACTTC. Translating gives CASSPNRGLETQYF. The chain has TRBV4-3 and TRBJ2-5, with TRBD1 identical over 9 bases. The CDR3 loop spans 14 amino acids. Germline V CDR1 and CDR2: LGHNA, YSLEER. The J segment lost 4 bases and the V segment lost 4 bases, leaving 4 bases of the junction unmatched.

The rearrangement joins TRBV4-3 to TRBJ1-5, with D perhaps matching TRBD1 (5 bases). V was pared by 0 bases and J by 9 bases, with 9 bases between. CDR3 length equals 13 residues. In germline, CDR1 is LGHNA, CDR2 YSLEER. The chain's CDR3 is CASSQDQGRPQHF. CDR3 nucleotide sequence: TGCGCCAGCAGCCAAGATCAGGGCAGGCCCCAGCATTTT.

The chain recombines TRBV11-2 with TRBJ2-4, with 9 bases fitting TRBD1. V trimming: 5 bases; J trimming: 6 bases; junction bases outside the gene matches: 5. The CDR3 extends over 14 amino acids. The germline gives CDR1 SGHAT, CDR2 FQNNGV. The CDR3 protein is CASSIQGAGNIQYF. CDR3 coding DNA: TGTGCCAGCAGCATACAGGGGGCAGGAAACATTCAGTACTTC.

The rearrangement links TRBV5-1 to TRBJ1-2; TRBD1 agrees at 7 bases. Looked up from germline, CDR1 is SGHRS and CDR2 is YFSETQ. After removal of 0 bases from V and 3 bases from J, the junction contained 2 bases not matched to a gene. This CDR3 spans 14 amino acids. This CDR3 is CASSLDGTDYGYTF. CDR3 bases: TGCGCCAGCAGCTTGGACGGGACAGACTATGGCTACACCTTC.

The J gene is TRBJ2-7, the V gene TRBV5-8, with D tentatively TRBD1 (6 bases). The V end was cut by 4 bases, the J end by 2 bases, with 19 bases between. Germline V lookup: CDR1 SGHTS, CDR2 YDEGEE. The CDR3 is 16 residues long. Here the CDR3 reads CASSLPLGARTYEQYF. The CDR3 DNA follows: TGTGCCAGCAGCCTCCCCCTGGGGGCTAGAACCTACGAGCAGTACTTC.

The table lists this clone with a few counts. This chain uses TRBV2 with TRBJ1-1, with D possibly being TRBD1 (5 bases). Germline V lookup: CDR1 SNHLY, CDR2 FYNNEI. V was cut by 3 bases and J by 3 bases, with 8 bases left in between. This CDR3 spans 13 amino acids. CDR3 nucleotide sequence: TGTGCCAGCAGTGACCAGGGTTACACTGAAGCTTTCTTT. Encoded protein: CASSDQGYTEAFF.

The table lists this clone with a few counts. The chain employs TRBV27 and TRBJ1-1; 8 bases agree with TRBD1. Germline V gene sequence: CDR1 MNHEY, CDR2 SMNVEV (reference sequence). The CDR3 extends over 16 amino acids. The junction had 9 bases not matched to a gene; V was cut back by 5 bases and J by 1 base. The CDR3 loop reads CASSPWTGNGNTEAFF. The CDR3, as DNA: TGTGCCAGCAGTCCCTGGACAGGGAATGGGAACACTGAAGCTTTCTTT.

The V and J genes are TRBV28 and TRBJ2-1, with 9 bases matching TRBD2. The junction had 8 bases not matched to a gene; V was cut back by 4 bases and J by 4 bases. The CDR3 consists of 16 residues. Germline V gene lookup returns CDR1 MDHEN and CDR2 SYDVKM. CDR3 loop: CASSSARLAVYNEQFF. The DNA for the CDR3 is TGTGCCAGCAGTTCCGCCCGACTAGCGGTATACAATGAGCAGTTCTTC.